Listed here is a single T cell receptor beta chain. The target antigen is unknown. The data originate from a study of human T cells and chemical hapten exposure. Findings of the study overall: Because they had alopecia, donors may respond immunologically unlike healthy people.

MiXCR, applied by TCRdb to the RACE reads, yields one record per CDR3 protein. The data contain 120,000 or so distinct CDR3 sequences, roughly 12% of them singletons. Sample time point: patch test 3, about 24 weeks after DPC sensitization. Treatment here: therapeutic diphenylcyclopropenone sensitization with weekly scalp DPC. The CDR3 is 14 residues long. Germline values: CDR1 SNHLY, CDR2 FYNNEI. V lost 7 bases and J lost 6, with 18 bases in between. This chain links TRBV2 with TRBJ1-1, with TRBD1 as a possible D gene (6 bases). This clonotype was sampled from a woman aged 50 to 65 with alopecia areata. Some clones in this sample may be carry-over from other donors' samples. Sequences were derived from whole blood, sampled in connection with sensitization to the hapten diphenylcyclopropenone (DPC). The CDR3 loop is CASIQQGAGSEAFF. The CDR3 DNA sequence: TGTGCCAGCATTCAACAGGGCGCGGGATCTGAAGCTTTCTTT.